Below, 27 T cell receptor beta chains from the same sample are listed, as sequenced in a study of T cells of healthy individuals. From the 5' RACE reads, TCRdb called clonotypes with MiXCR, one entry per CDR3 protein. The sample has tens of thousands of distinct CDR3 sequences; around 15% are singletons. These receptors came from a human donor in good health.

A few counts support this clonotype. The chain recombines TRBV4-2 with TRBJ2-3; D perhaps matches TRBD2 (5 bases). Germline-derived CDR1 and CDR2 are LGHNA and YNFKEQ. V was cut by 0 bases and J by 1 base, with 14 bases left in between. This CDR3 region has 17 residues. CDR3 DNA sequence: TGTGCCAGCAGCCAAGAGCCCGCCGCGGGTGGCACAGATACGCAGTATTTT. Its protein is CASSQEPAAGGTDTQYF.

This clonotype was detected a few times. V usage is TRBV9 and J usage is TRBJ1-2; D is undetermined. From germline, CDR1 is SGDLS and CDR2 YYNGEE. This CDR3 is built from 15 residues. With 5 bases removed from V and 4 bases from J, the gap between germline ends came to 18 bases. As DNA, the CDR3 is TGTGCCAGCAGTCTTTCTGCGAGCCGGCGCTATGGCTACACCTTC. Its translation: CASSLSASRRYGYTF. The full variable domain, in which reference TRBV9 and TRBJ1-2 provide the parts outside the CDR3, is DSGVTQTPKHLITATGQRVTLRCSPRSGDLSVYWYQQSLDQGLQFLIQYYNGEERAKGNILERFSAQQFPDLHSELNLSSLELGDSALYFCASSLSASRRYGYTFGSGTRLTVV.

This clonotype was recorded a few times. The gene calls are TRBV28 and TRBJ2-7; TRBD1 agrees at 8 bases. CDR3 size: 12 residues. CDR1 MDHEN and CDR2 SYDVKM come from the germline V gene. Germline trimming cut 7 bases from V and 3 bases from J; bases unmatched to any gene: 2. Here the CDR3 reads CASTRGLYEQYF. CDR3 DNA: TGTGCCAGCACCAGGGGGCTCTACGAGCAGTACTTC.

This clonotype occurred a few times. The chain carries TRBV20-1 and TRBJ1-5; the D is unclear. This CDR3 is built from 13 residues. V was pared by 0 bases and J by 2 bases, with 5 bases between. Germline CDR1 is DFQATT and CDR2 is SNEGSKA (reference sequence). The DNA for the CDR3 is TGCAGTGCTAGAGAGTGGGGCAATCAGCCCCAGCATTTT. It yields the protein CSAREWGNQPQHF.

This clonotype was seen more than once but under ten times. In DNA form, the CDR3 reads TGTGCCTGCCGTTCCGGGACGCATACCGGGGAGCTGTTTTTT. The encoded protein is CACRSGTHTGELFF. The gene calls are TRBV7-9 and TRBJ2-2; either TRBD1 or TRBD2 may fit D (5 bases each). V shed 11 bases and J shed 5 bases, with 18 bases lying between them. Germline CDR1 SEHNR, CDR2 FQNEAQ (reference sequence). CDR3 length: 14 residues. The variable domain in full, with the rest retrieved from reference TRBV7-9 and TRBJ2-2, is DTGVSQNPRHKITKRGQNVTFRCDPISEHNRLYWYRQTLGQGPEFLTYFQNEAQLEKSRLLSDRFSAERPKGSFSTLEIQRTEQGDSAMYLCACRSGTHTGELFFGEGSRLTVL.

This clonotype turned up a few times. The CDR3 DNA is TGTGCCAGCAGCTCTCAAAGGGGAAATGGCTACACCTTC. Its protein is CASSSQRGNGYTF. V gene TRBV7-2 combines with J gene TRBJ1-2, with a tentative D call TRBD1 (5 bases). CDR3 length equals 13 residues. Germline V gene sequence: CDR1 SGHTA, CDR2 FQGNSA. V lost 4 bases to trimming and J lost 6 bases, with 12 bases between them.

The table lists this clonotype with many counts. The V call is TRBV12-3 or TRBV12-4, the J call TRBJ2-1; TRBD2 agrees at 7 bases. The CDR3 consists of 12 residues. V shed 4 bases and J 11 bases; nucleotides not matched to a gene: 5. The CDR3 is CASSSGRIQQFF. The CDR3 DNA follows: TGTGCCAGCAGTTCCGGGAGGATCCAGCAGTTCTTC.

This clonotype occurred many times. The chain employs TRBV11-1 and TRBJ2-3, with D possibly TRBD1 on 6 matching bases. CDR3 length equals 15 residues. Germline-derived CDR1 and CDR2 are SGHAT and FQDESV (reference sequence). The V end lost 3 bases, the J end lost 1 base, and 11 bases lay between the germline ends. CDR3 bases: TGTGCCAGCAGCTTGTACAGGGCAGGCACAGATACGCAGTATTTT. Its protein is CASSLYRAGTDTQYF. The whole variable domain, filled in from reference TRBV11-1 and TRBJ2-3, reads EAEVAQSPRYKITEKSQAVAFWCDPISGHATLYWYRQILGQGPELLVQFQDESVVDDSQLPKDRFSAERLKGVDSTLKIQPAELGDSAMYLCASSLYRAGTDTQYFGPGTRLTVL.

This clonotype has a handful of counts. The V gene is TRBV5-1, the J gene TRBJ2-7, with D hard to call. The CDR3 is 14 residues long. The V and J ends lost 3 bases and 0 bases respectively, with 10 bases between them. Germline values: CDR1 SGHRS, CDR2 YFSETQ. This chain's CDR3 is CASSSRTLSYEQYF. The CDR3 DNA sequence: TGCGCCAGCAGCTCCCGGACGCTCTCCTACGAGCAGTACTTC.

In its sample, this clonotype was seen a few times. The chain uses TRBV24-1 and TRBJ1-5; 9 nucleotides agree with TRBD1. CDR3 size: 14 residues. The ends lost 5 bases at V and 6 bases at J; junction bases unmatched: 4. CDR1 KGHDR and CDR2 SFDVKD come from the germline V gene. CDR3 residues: CATSGEDRGQPQHF. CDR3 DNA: TGTGCCACCAGTGGCGAGGACAGGGGTCAGCCCCAGCATTTT.

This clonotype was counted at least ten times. The DNA of the CDR3 is TGTGCCTGGAGTGTAAACCGGGACTCACAGTACTTC. Amino acids: CAWSVNRDSQYF. V gene TRBV30 combines with J gene TRBJ2-4; maybe TRBD2 (6 bases). Deletions cut 0 bases from V and 13 bases from J, with 13 bases between. This CDR3 is 12 amino acids long. CDR1 is GTSNPN and CDR2 is SVGIG in the germline V gene (reference sequence).

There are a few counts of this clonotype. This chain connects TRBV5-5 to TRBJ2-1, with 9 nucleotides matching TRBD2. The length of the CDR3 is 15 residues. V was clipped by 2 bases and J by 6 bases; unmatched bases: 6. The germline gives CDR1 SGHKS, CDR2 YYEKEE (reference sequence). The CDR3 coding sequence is TGTGCCAGCAGCTTTTGGCGGGGGGGTGGCAATGAGCAGTTCTTC. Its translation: CASSFWRGGGNEQFF.

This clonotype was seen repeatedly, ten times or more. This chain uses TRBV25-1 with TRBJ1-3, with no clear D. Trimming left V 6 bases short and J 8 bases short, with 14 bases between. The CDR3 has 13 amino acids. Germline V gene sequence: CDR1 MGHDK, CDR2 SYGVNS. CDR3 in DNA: TGTGCCAGCAGCGCTCGGAAGGTAGACACCATATATTTT. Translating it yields CASSARKVDTIYF.

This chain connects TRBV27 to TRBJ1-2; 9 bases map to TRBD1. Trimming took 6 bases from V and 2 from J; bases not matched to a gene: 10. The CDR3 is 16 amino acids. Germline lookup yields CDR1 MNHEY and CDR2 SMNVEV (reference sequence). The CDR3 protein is CASSTSGQGRNYGYTF. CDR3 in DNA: TGTGCCAGCAGCACATCCGGACAGGGGAGGAACTATGGCTACACCTTC.

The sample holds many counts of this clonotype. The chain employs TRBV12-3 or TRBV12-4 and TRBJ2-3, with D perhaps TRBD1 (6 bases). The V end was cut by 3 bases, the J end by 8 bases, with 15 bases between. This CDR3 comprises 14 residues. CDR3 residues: CASSLGGGHATQYF. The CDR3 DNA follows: TGTGCCAGCAGTTTGGGTGGGGGCCACGCTACGCAGTATTTT.

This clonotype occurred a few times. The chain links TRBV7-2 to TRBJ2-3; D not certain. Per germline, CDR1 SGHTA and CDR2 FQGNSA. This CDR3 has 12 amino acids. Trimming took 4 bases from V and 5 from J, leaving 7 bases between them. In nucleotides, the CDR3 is TGTGCCAGCAGCTCGTATGGAGATACGCAGTATTTT. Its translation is CASSSYGDTQYF.

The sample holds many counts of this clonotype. In nucleotides, the CDR3 is TGTGCCAGCAGTTTTGAGGGGGGACCATCGTTCGGTCGCCCCTACGAGCAGTACTTC. This encodes CASSFEGGPSFGRPYEQYF. The chain joins TRBV28 to TRBJ2-7; TRBD1 or TRBD2 may be the D gene (6 bases each). This CDR3 has 19 amino acids. Per germline, CDR1 MDHEN and CDR2 SYDVKM. V was pared by 3 bases and J by 2 bases, with 26 bases between.

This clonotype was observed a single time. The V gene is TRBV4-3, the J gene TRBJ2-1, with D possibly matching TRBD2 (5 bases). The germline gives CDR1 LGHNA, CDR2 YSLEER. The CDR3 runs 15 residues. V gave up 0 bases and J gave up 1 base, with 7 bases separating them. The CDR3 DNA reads TGCGCCAGCAGCCAAGAGTGGGAGTCCTACAATGAGCAGTTCTTC. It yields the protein CASSQEWESYNEQFF.

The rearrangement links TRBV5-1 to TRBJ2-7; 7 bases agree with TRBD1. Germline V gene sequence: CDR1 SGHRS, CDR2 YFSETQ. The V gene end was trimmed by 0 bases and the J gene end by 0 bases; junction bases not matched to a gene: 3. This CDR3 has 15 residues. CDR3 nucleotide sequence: TGCGCCAGCAGCTTGGCGACAGGGCCCTCCTACGAGCAGTACTTC. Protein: CASSLATGPSYEQYF.

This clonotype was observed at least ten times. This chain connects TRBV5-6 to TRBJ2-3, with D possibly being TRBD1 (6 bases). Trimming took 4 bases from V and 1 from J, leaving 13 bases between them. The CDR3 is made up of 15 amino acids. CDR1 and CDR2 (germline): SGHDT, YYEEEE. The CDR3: CASSPISGGTDTQYF. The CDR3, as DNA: TGTGCCAGCAGCCCGATTTCAGGGGGCACAGATACGCAGTATTTT.

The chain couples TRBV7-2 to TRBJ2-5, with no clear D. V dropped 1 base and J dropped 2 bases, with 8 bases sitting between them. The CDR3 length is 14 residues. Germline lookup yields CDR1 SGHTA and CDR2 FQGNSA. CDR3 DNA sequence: TGTGCCAGCAGCTTAGGGGTGATTCAAGAGACCCAGTACTTC. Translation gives CASSLGVIQETQYF.

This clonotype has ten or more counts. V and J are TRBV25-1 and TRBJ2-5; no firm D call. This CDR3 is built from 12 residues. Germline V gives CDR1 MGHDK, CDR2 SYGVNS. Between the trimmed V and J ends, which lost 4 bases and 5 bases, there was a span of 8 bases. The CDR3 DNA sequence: TGTGCCAGCAGTGCCCCAACTGAGACCCAGTACTTC. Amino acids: CASSAPTETQYF. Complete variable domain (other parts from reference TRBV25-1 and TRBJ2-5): EADIYQTPRYLVIGTGKKITLECSQTMGHDKMYWYQQDPGMELHLIHYSYGVNSTEKGDLSSESTVSRIRTEHFPLTLESARPSHTSQYLCASSAPTETQYFGPGTRLLVL.

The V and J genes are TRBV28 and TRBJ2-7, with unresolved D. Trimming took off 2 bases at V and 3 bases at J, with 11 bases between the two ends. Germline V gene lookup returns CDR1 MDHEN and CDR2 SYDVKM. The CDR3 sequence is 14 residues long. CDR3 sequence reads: CASSLRDGYYEQYF. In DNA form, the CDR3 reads TGTGCCAGCAGTTTACGAGACGGCTACTACGAGCAGTACTTC.

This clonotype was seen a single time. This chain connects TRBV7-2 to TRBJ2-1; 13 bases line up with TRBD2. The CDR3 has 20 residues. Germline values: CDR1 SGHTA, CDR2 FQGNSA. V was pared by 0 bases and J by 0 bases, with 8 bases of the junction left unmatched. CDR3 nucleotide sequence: TGTGCCAGCAGCTTAGCGCTTGGGACTAGCGGGACCAGCTCCTACAATGAGCAGTTCTTC. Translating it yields CASSLALGTSGTSSYNEQFF. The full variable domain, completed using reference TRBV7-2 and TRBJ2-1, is GAGVSQSPSNKVTEKGKDVELRCDPISGHTALYWYRQSLGQGLEFLIYFQGNSAPDKSGLPSDRFSAERTGGSVSTLTIQRTQQEDSAVYLCASSLALGTSGTSSYNEQFFGPGTRLTVL.

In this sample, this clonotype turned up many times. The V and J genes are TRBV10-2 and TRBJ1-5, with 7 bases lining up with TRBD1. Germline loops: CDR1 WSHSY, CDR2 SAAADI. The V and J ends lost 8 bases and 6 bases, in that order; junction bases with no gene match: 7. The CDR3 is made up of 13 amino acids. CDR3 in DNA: TGCGCCAGCTCGGGACAGTTCAGTCAGCCCCAGCATTTT. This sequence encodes CASSGQFSQPQHF.

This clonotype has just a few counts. CDR3 in DNA: TGTGCCAGCGGGGCGGCCGTAAAGACCCAGCATTTT. It codes for CASGAAVKTQHF. The V gene is TRBV6-2 or TRBV6-3, the J gene TRBJ1-5; possible D gene TRBD1, 5 bases. The V end was cut by 8 bases, the J end by 11 bases, with 16 bases between. Germline CDR1 MNHEY, CDR2 SVGEGT. This CDR3 has 12 amino acids.

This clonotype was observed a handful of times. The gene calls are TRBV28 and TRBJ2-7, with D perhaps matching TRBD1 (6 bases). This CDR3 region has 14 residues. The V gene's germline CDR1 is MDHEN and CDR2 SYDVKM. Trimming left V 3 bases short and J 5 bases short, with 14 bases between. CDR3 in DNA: TGTGCCAGCAGTTTGGACAGAGGTAGGAACGAGCAGTACTTC. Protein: CASSLDRGRNEQYF. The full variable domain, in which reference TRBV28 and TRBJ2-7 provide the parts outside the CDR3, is DVKVTQSSRYLVKRTGEKVFLECVQDMDHENMFWYRQDPGLGLRLIYFSYDVKMKEKGDIPEGYSVSREKKERFSLILESASTNQTSMYLCASSLDRGRNEQYFGPGTRLTVT.